This T cell receptor (beta chain) was recorded in a study of CD8 T cells in Susac syndrome. Study as a whole: Among the Susac syndrome patients sequenced, about 6 had active disease and fewer than 10 were in remission. At blood draw, Susac syndrome patients were therapy-naive, on corticosteroids, or on intravenous immunoglobulin alone.

Reverse transcription of 0.5 to 1 ug RNA was performed with random hexamers. The CDR3 of TCR beta was amplified by immunoSEQ multiplex PCR across 54 Vbeta and 13 Jbeta. TCRdb called the immunoSEQ multiplex PCR reads again in MiXCR, with one record for every CDR3 protein. The sample records about 240,000 distinct CDR3 sequences, almost 97% being singletons. V was shortened by 8 bases and J by 0 bases, with 18 bases between the two germline ends. This CDR3 comprises 16 residues. CDR1 is MGHRA, CDR2 YSYEKL, per germline. Sequencing was performed on CD4+ T cells from PBMCs. The receptor was isolated from a human donor with Susac syndrome. The chain uses TRBV4-1 and TRBJ2-3, with D unresolved. The CDR3 loop reads CASSQVGIASTDTQYF. CDR3 nucleotides: TGCGCCAGCTCGCAGGTTGGGATTGCTAGCACAGATACGCAGTATTTT.